This TCR beta chain was documented in a study of T cell repertoires in cytomegalovirus infection. As for the study in general: Shared public TCR beta signatures pointed to both CMV infection and a matching HLA type.

The ends were cut back, 0 bases at V and 6 bases at J, with 12 bases in the middle. Germline V gene sequence: CDR1 SEHNR, CDR2 FQNEAQ (reference sequence). This CDR3 spans 14 amino acids. MiXCR, run by TCRdb on the reads, gives a single entry per CDR3 protein. The table lists approximately 250,000 distinct CDR3 sequences, about 12% of them singletons, with approximately 1.6% in the top ten. Overall study results and limits: Frequencies of public TCR beta families were cumulated, and this identified carriers of CMV plus the relevant HLA. What dominated the ex vivo response were HLA-C-restricted CMV-specific TCR beta clonotypes.

The sample holds many counts of this clonotype. Its antigen is currently unknown. Sequencing used PBMCs. The chain recombines TRBV7-9 with TRBJ2-7; the D gene could be TRBD1 or TRBD2 (5 bases each). This sequence was found in a human donor in good health (CMV status not recorded). Some clones in this sample may be carry-over from other donors' samples. The CDR3 nucleotides are TGTGCCAGCAGCTTAGCTTTTAGGGGAGTCGAGCAGTACTTC. Its translation is CASSLAFRGVEQYF.